These 25 T cell receptor beta chains originate from one sample sequenced in a study of graft-versus-host responses after intestinal transplantation. Sequencing used immunoSEQ multiplex PCR; TCRdb keeps in-frame clones, though not all of them. The sample yields approximately 97,000 clones, 85% to 95% seen once. Antigen specificity for these receptors is unknown. The sequenced sample was unstimulated CD8+ T cells sorted from spleen or lymph node cells, obtained before transplant. These TCRs come from a human donor who was the organ donor for an intestinal transplant.

The chain joins TRBV7-9 to TRBJ1-2; 10 bases map to TRBD1. CDR3 length: 18 amino acids. Germline trimming cut 1 base from V and 2 bases from J; bases unmatched to any gene: 10. The germline V gene has CDR1 SEHNR and CDR2 FQNEAQ (reference sequence). The DNA for the CDR3 is TGTGCCAGCAGCTTAGGGGGAAACCGACAGGGGGCAAACTATGGCTACACCTTC. Protein: CASSLGGNRQGANYGYTF.

V and J are TRBV10-3 and TRBJ2-1, with a tentative D call TRBD2 (6 bases). V was pared by 2 bases and J by 5 bases, with 25 bases between. Germline V gene lookup returns CDR1 ENHRY and CDR2 SYGVKD. The CDR3 length is 19 residues. As DNA, the CDR3 is TGTGCCATCAGTGAGGTTGATGGGGCAGGGACTGTAGTTAACAATGAGCAGTTCTTC. Translation gives CAISEVDGAGTVVNNEQFF.

The CDR3 reads CASTPTGAEQYF. As DNA, the CDR3 is TGTGCCAGCACCCCGACAGGGGCCGAGCAGTACTTC. The rearrangement joins TRBV7-8 to TRBJ2-7, with TRBD1 matching over 8 bases. The CDR3 spans 12 residues. CDR1 and CDR2 from the germline V gene are SGHVS and FQNEAQ. V trimming: 7 bases; J trimming: 6 bases; junction bases outside the gene matches: 5.

The chain uses TRBV4-2 and TRBJ1-2, with 7 positions matching TRBD1. This CDR3 is built from 13 residues. Trimming removed 3 bases from V and 2 bases from J; junction bases left unmatched: 0. CDR1 LGHNA and CDR2 YNFKEQ come from the germline V gene. The DNA for the CDR3 is TGTGCCAGCAGCCAGACAGGGAACTATGGCTACACCTTC. Its protein is CASSQTGNYGYTF.

The J gene is TRBJ2-2, the V gene TRBV6-4; D is undetermined. The V gene's germline CDR1 is MRHNA and CDR2 SNTAGT. The CDR3 length is 14 residues. The V and J ends lost 3 bases and 6 bases respectively, with 11 bases between them. As DNA, the CDR3 is TGTGCCAGCAGTGAATTTGGGCCTTCCGGGGAGCTGTTTTTT. It yields the protein CASSEFGPSGELFF.

The chain recombines TRBV30 with TRBJ1-2; 7 bases align to TRBD1. The CDR3 is made up of 13 amino acids. Trimming cost V 5 bases and J 6 bases; bases outside gene matches: 9. Per germline, CDR1 GTSNPN and CDR2 SVGIG (reference sequence). This CDR3 is CAWEPTGRNGYTF. The DNA of the CDR3 is TGTGCCTGGGAGCCGACAGGGAGAAATGGCTACACCTTC.

The genes are TRBV11-1 and TRBJ2-5; 9 bases agree with TRBD2. Losses at the gene ends were 2 bases for V and 5 bases for J; bases not matched to a gene: 18. In germline, CDR1 is SGHAT, CDR2 FQDESV (reference sequence). The CDR3 is 19 residues long. The CDR3: CASSLLRGVAGASGETQYF. The CDR3, as DNA: TGTGCCAGCAGCTTACTCCGGGGGGTAGCGGGGGCCTCTGGTGAGACCCAGTACTTC. Using reference TRBV11-1 and TRBJ2-5 for the parts outside the CDR3, the full variable domain is EAEVAQSPRYKITEKSQAVAFWCDPISGHATLYWYRQILGQGPELLVQFQDESVVDDSQLPKDRFSAERLKGVDSTLKIQPAELGDSAMYLCASSLLRGVAGASGETQYFGPGTRLLVL.

This rearrangement joins TRBV4-1 to TRBJ2-7; weak D call: TRBD1 (6 bases). The CDR3 sequence is 17 residues long. The germline V and J ends were trimmed by 0 bases and 7 bases, with 22 bases remaining between them. CDR1 is MGHRA, CDR2 YSYEKL, per germline. The CDR3 DNA is TGCGCCAGCAGCCAAGAGACAGGTTCCGTCTTTTTATTGGAGCAGTACTTC. It specifies CASSQETGSVFLLEQYF.

The chain links TRBV27 to TRBJ2-1; a possible D gene is TRBD1 (6 bases). The V end was cut by 5 bases, the J end by 10 bases, with 21 bases between. This CDR3 is 15 amino acids long. Germline V gene data show CDR1 as MNHEY and CDR2 as SMNVEV (reference sequence). CDR3 loop: CASSINPRGGPEQFF. CDR3 nucleotide sequence: TGTGCCAGCAGTATAAACCCTAGAGGGGGACCGGAGCAGTTCTTC.

The chain joins TRBV4-1 to TRBJ2-5; D gene unclear. With 3 bases removed from V and 5 bases from J, the gap between germline ends came to 4 bases. This CDR3 region has 11 residues. In germline, CDR1 is MGHRA, CDR2 YSYEKL. CDR3 sequence (DNA): TGCGCCAGCAGCCAGCGGGAGACCCAGTACTTC. This translates into CASSQRETQYF.

This clone was picked up one time. The chain recombines TRBV10-3 with TRBJ2-1; 14 nucleotides line up with TRBD2. V was pared by 7 bases and J by 0 bases, with 5 bases of the junction left unmatched. Germline V CDR1 and CDR2: ENHRY, SYGVKD. CDR3 length: 17 residues. CDR3 nucleotides: TGTGCCATCAACCCGGGACTAGCGGGGGCCTCCTACAATGAGCAGTTCTTC. Amino acids: CAINPGLAGASYNEQFF.

The chain combines TRBV6-5 with TRBJ1-1, with D uncertain. The CDR3 extends over 15 amino acids. Germline loops: CDR1 MNHEY, CDR2 SVGAGI. The V gene lost 2 bases and the J gene lost 8 bases, with 18 bases spanning the gap. This CDR3 is CASSYDAGPGFEAFF. DNA of the CDR3: TGTGCCAGCAGTTACGACGCTGGCCCGGGTTTCGAAGCTTTCTTT.

The chain uses TRBV9 and TRBJ2-5; D ambiguous. CDR1 and CDR2 (germline): SGDLS, YYNGEE. The CDR3 length is 15 residues. V dropped 4 bases and J dropped 0 bases, with 13 bases sitting between them. CDR3 in amino acids: CASSPEWAHQETQYF. As DNA, the CDR3 is TGTGCCAGCAGCCCCGAATGGGCTCACCAAGAGACCCAGTACTTC.

The rearrangement links TRBV5-4 to TRBJ1-1; no reliable D call. The germline V gene encodes CDR1 SGHNT and CDR2 YYREEE (reference sequence). CDR3 length equals 15 residues. The V gene lost 4 bases and the J gene lost 0 bases, with 13 bases spanning the gap. The CDR3 sequence is CASSPINTVNTEAFF. The CDR3 nucleotides read TGTGCCAGCAGCCCGATTAACACCGTGAACACTGAAGCTTTCTTT.

This sequence joins TRBV29-1 and TRBJ2-1; TRBD2 is a possible D gene (5 bases). Germline assignment: CDR1 SQVTM and CDR2 ANQGSEA. V was clipped by 4 bases and J by 10 bases, with 11 bases between them. This CDR3 comprises 11 residues. The CDR3 spells CSVVRGREQFF. CDR3 nucleotides: TGCAGCGTTGTCCGAGGGCGCGAGCAGTTCTTC.

The table lists this clone with a few counts. Written as DNA, the CDR3 is TGTGCCAGCAGTTACACAGGGGGCTACGAGCAGTACTTC. Amino acids: CASSYTGGYEQYF. The J gene is TRBJ2-7, the V gene TRBV6-5; the match to TRBD1 covers 8 bases. Looked up from germline, CDR1 is MNHEY and CDR2 is SVGAGI. This CDR3 spans 13 amino acids. Trimming cost V 2 bases and J 3 bases; bases outside gene matches: 0.

This chain joins TRBV6-6 and TRBJ2-4; D possibly corresponds to TRBD1 (6 bases). Germline V gene lookup returns CDR1 MNHNY and CDR2 SVGAGI (reference sequence). Trimming took off 6 bases at V and 9 bases at J, with 21 bases between the two ends. This CDR3 region has 15 residues. The CDR3 DNA follows: TGTGCCAGCAGACTGACAGGAGAACAGCAGGGCATTCAGTACTTC. The encoded protein is CASRLTGEQQGIQYF.

The V gene is TRBV7-8, the J gene TRBJ1-2; 10 nucleotides match TRBD1. Looked up from germline, CDR1 is SGHVS and CDR2 is FQNEAQ. J gave up 7 bases and V 2 bases, and 4 bases lay outside the gene matches. The CDR3 totals 14 residues. CDR3: CASSLFRTGGGYTF. The CDR3 bases are TGTGCCAGCAGCTTATTTAGGACAGGGGGTGGCTACACCTTC.

This chain uses TRBV25-1 with TRBJ1-1, with 8 bases that match TRBD1. Per the germline V gene, CDR1 is MGHDK and CDR2 is SYGVNS. The CDR3 spans 15 residues. The ends lost 3 bases at V and 5 bases at J; junction bases unmatched: 8. This chain's CDR3 is CASSDRTGLFTEAFF. In DNA, the CDR3 is TGTGCCAGCAGTGATCGGACAGGGCTATTTACTGAAGCTTTCTTT.

This clone is a singleton in its sample. The chain carries TRBV7-6 and TRBJ2-2; maybe TRBD2 (6 bases). Deletions cut 2 bases from V and 3 bases from J, with 16 bases between. Per germline, CDR1 SGHVS and CDR2 FNYEAQ. The CDR3 is 17 amino acids. CDR3 nucleotides: TGTGCCAGCAGCTTATTATCGCACGGGAGCCACACCGGGGAGCTGTTTTTT. Translating gives CASSLLSHGSHTGELFF.

The gene calls are TRBV29-1 and TRBJ2-1; 10 bases match TRBD2. The V segment lost 0 bases and the J segment 0 bases; nucleotides outside the gene matches: 8. The CDR3 totals 18 residues. Germline CDR1 and CDR2: SQVTM and ANQGSEA. In nucleotides, the CDR3 is TGCAGCGTTGAAGACCCAAGCGGGAGGGTCCTCTCCTACAATGAGCAGTTCTTC. Translated: CSVEDPSGRVLSYNEQFF.

The J gene is TRBJ2-7, the V gene TRBV20-1; maybe TRBD1 (6 bases). Germline CDR1 reads DFQATT; CDR2 reads SNEGSKA (reference sequence). The CDR3 loop spans 10 amino acids. V was trimmed by 4 bases and J by 8 bases, leaving 9 bases between them. Written as DNA, the CDR3 is TGCAGTGCTACTACAGGGCAGCAGTACTTC. Residues: CSATTGQQYF.

The chain is built from TRBV11-3 and TRBJ2-1, with 13 bases aligning to TRBD2. Germline loops: CDR1 SGHNT, CDR2 YENEEA. The trim removed 4 bases at V and 1 base at J, leaving 10 bases unmatched. CDR3 length: 19 amino acids. CDR3 sequence: CASSSHLGLAGASYNEQFF. DNA for the CDR3: TGTGCCAGCAGCTCCCACCTAGGACTAGCGGGGGCATCCTACAATGAGCAGTTCTTC.

This clone was seen only once. A junction end diverges from the germline sequence, so it may reflect a read error. This chain uses TRBV14 with TRBJ2-3; 14 nucleotides agree with TRBD2. Looked up from germline, CDR1 is SGHDN and CDR2 is FVKESK. The CDR3 totals 13 residues. DNA of the CDR3: TGTGCCAGCAGCCGGCTGGGACTAGCGGGGGCCATATTT. Translating it yields CASSRLGLAGAIF.

The chain joins TRBV7-9 to TRBJ2-7; D gene uncertain. Germline V gene sequence: CDR1 SEHNR, CDR2 FQNEAQ (reference sequence). The CDR3 covers 13 residues. V lost 1 base, J lost 2 bases, and 6 bases lay in between. CDR3 in DNA: TGTGCCAGCAGCTTAGGATGGCCCTACGAGCAGTACTTC. Translation: CASSLGWPYEQYF.